Listed below are T cell receptor beta chains from one sample, sequenced in a study of Ad26.COV2.S vaccination and SARS-CoV-2 variants. Generated by immunoSEQ multiplex PCR, the TCRdb table keeps only in-frame clones and is missing some. This table has just over 350,000 clones, 90% to 95% appearing once. The sequencing here drew on peripheral blood, taken after recovery from COVID-19. The source of these receptors is a human donor who had recovered from COVID-19. Both conserved end residues are part of each CDR3. The D gene is left open where the match is weak. Clone size is stated in some rows and not others, as once, few, many or a class when expanded.

D	V	J	size	DNA	CDR3
-	TRBV19	TRBJ1-1	-	TGTGCCAGTAGTATAGGCGGGTTACGGAACACTGAAGCTTTCTTT	CASSIGGLRNTEAFF
TRBD1	TRBV7-2	TRBJ1-2	-	TGTGCCAGCAGCTCTCTGGACAGGGTCCTTAATGGCTACACCTTC	CASSSLDRVLNGYTF
-	TRBV6-5	TRBJ2-3	few	TGTGCCAGCAGTAACACAGATACGCAGTATTTT	CASSNTDTQYF
-	TRBV9	TRBJ1-2	-	TGTGCCAGCAGCGACGGCCGGGAGGACTATGGCTACACCTTC	CASSDGREDYGYTF
TRBD1	TRBV7-2	TRBJ1-5	-	TGTGCCAGCAGCTTAGGTCGGGACAGAAATCAGCCCCAGCATTTT	CASSLGRDRNQPQHF
-	TRBV7-2	TRBJ2-3	-	TGTGCCAGCAGCTCCTGGGGGGCAAATACGCAGTATTTT	CASSSWGANTQYF
-	TRBV9	TRBJ2-1	-	TGTGCCAGCAGCGTAGCACAACCGCGTTACAATGAGCAGTTCTTC	CASSVAQPRYNEQFF
TRBD2	TRBV7-2	TRBJ2-5	once	TGTGCCAGCAGCTCGCGCCCTAGCGGGGGAGAGACCCAGTACTTC	CASSSRPSGGETQYF
-	TRBV27	TRBJ1-1	once	TGTGCCAGCAGCATTACTTACAGCCTGAACACTGAAGCTTTCTTT	CASSITYSLNTEAFF
-	TRBV2	TRBJ1-2	-	TGTGCCAGGGGGATACAGGGCCCCCTTTATGGCTACACCTTC	CARGIQGPLYGYTF
TRBD1	TRBV5-4	TRBJ2-7	many	TGTGCCAGCAGCCTAACCCCGACAGGGGCGCCCAGAAACGAGCAGTACTTC	CASSLTPTGAPRNEQYF
-	TRBV7-2	TRBJ1-2	-	TGTGCCAGCAGCTTAGTGGGATTTGGGGGGGCGCTTGGCTACACCTTC	CASSLVGFGGALGYTF
-	TRBV5-1	TRBJ2-1	-	TGCGCCAGCAGCTCTGGGGTAGCCCATGAGCAGTTCTTC	CASSSGVAHEQFF
-	TRBV7-7	TRBJ2-1	once	TGTGCTAGCAGCTTAGAGCTTAGCTCCTACAATGAGCAGTTCTTC	CASSLELSSYNEQFF
-	TRBV19	TRBJ1-5	-	TGTGCCAGTAGTATAAGAGGGAAGGGCAATCAGCCCCAGCATTTT	CASSIRGKGNQPQHF
-	TRBV9	TRBJ1-6	few	TGTGCCAGCAGCGATCCCATTTCACCCCTCCACTTT	CASSDPISPLHF
TRBD1	TRBV2	TRBJ2-6	-	TGTGCCAGCAGCCCAGACAGGGTCGGGGCCAACGTCCTGACTTTC	CASSPDRVGANVLTF
-	TRBV7-9	TRBJ2-1	-	TGTGCCAGCAGCTTAGGGATCGGGAATGAGCAGTTCTTC	CASSLGIGNEQFF
TRBD1	TRBV5-4	TRBJ1-2	-	TGTGCCAGCAGCCCCGTGTCAGGGGGGGGGCCTAACTATGGCTACACCTTC	CASSPVSGGGPNYGYTF
-	TRBV19	TRBJ2-7	-	TGTGCCAGTAGTATAGGATGGCCAAAGGAGCAGTACTTC	CASSIGWPKEQYF
-	TRBV12-5	TRBJ2-7	-	TGTGCTAGTGGTTTGGTACTCCGGGGTCTAACATCGAGCTCCTACGAGCAGTACTTC	CASGLVLRGLTSSSYEQYF
TRBD1	TRBV6-5	TRBJ2-7	-	TGTGCCAGCAGTTATTCGGGACAGGGCGACGAGCAGTACTTC	CASSYSGQGDEQYF
-	TRBV11-2	TRBJ2-6	once	TGTGCCAGCAGCTCCCCCGGGGCCTCTGGGGCCAACGTCCTGACTTTC	CASSSPGASGANVLTF
TRBD1	TRBV4-1	TRBJ2-3	once	TGCGCCAGCAGCCAAGACAGGTGGGACAGGGGCCCAGATACGCAGTATTTT	CASSQDRWDRGPDTQYF
TRBD2	TRBV4-1	TRBJ2-7	-	TGCGCCAGCAGCCCAGGAGGAGCGGGGTACTCCTCCTACGAGCAGTACTTC	CASSPGGAGYSSYEQYF
-	TRBV3-1/TRBV3-2	TRBJ1-6	once	TGTGCCAGCAGCCAAGAGGAGGGGTGGCGTAATTCACCCCTCCACTTT	CASSQEEGWRNSPLHF
-	TRBV5-4	TRBJ2-1	-	TGTGCCAGCAGCCCCAAGGACCGCTACAATGAGCAGTTCTTC	CASSPKDRYNEQFF
-	TRBV10-3	TRBJ1-5	-	TGTGCCATTGGGACGACCTCCAATCAGCCCCAGCATTTT	CAIGTTSNQPQHF
-	TRBV5-5	TRBJ1-4	-	TGTGCCAGCAGCTTGGGGGGTGCAACTAATGAAAAACTGTTTTTT	CASSLGGATNEKLFF
-	TRBV12-3/TRBV12-4	TRBJ1-4	once	TGTGCCAGCAGCCTTGGAAGCGAAAAACTGTTTTTT	CASSLGSEKLFF
-	TRBV18	TRBJ1-3	-	TGTGCCAGCTCACCACAAAAGCACTCTGGAAACACCATATATTTT	CASSPQKHSGNTIYF
-	TRBV19	TRBJ1-2	-	TGTGCCAGTAGACGCGGAGGGGAATATGGCTACACCTTC	CASRRGGEYGYTF
-	TRBV12-5	TRBJ1-1	-	TGTGCTAGTAGTTTGGAGAACACTGAAGCTTTCTTT	CASSLENTEAFF
TRBD2	TRBV5-1	TRBJ2-1	-	TGCGCCAGCAGCTTCGGTCCGCTAGCGGGGGACAATGAGCAGTTCTTC	CASSFGPLAGDNEQFF
-	TRBV20-1	TRBJ2-2	-	TGCAGTGCTAGGCGCACCGGGGAGCTGTTTTTT	CSARRTGELFF
TRBD1	TRBV2	TRBJ1-1	-	TGTGCCAGCAGTGTTGGGACAGCGGGGAACACTGAAGCTTTCTTT	CASSVGTAGNTEAFF
TRBD2	TRBV6-2/TRBV6-3	TRBJ2-1	-	TGTGCCAGCAGTCTCGGGCTAGCGGGGGGCTACGAGCAGTTCTTC	CASSLGLAGGYEQFF
-	TRBV5-6	TRBJ1-2	-	TGTGCCAGCAGCACCTGGGGTGAGCGACAGCGCCATGGCTACACCTTC	CASSTWGERQRHGYTF
-	TRBV13	TRBJ1-2	-	TGTGCCAGCGGCAGTGGGGGGCCCCGAACTAACTATGGCTACACCTTC	CASGSGGPRTNYGYTF
-	TRBV19	TRBJ2-5	-	TGTGCCAGTAGGGGGCCAGAGACCCAGTACTTC	CASRGPETQYF